Each of the 4 T cell receptor beta chains below was sequenced from the same sample in a study of cytomegalovirus exposure and HLA in healthy donors. Vbeta (60) and Jbeta (13) primers were used in the PCR. Clones were read by immunoSEQ multiplex PCR, and TCRdb kept only the in-frame ones, dropping some. The sample includes 90,000 to 110,000 clones, around 81% of them seen just once. Sequencing was carried out using PBMCs. The receptors come from a woman in her 30s in good health and CMV-seronegative.

V is TRBV7-8 and J is TRBJ2-7, with 10 bases matching TRBD2. CDR3 length: 14 amino acids. CDR1 SGHVS and CDR2 FQNEAQ come from the germline V gene. Trimming took 5 bases from V and 0 from J; bases not matched to a gene: 1. The CDR3 DNA sequence: TGTGCCAGCAGCGAGCGGGAGGGCTCCTACGAGCAGTACTTC. The encoded protein is CASSEREGSYEQYF.

The chain uses TRBV18 and TRBJ2-3; D gene ambiguous. CDR1 and CDR2 from the germline V gene are KGHSH and LQKENI. Trimming took 7 bases from V and 4 from J, leaving 9 bases between them. The CDR3 contains 12 residues. The CDR3 coding sequence is TGTGCCAGCTTCTTAGAGGCAGATACGCAGTATTTT. This codes for CASFLEADTQYF.

The chain couples TRBV4-1 to TRBJ1-1; unclear D gene. V was pared by 1 base and J by 4 bases, with 10 bases between. The CDR3 has 14 amino acids. Germline V gene lookup returns CDR1 MGHRA and CDR2 YSYEKL. DNA of the CDR3: TGCGCCAGCAGCCAAGCAGTGGCAGTCACTGAAGCTTTCTTT. This translates into CASSQAVAVTEAFF.

The chain recombines TRBV29-1 with TRBJ1-1; D remains ambiguous. V was shortened by 5 bases and J by 5 bases, with 15 bases between the two germline ends. Germline values: CDR1 SQVTM, CDR2 ANQGSEA. CDR3 length: 13 residues. The CDR3 DNA reads as TGCAGCGTTCGGGGAGGGAGGGTAACTGAAGCTTTCTTT. Translating gives CSVRGGRVTEAFF.